The 5 T cell receptor beta chains below all came from one sample that was sequenced in a study of early T cells in non-severe SARS-CoV-2 infection. TCRdb fed the 5' RACE reads into MiXCR, producing one record per CDR3 protein. In the table there are under 70,000 distinct CDR3 sequences, roughly 5.9% of which are singletons. Sequenced material: whole blood. Receptors originate from an adult who was a healthcare worker with PCR-confirmed SARS-CoV-2 infection or an uninfected control (not recorded which).

This clonotype has at least ten counts. J is TRBJ1-6 and V is TRBV30; 7 bases map to TRBD1. CDR3 length equals 14 residues. Germline loops: CDR1 GTSNPN, CDR2 SVGIG (reference sequence). J gave up 7 bases and V 8 bases, and 11 bases lay outside the gene matches. The CDR3: CARGAGTDNSPLHF. CDR3 bases: TGTGCCCGGGGGGCCGGGACAGACAATTCACCCCTCCACTTT.

This clonotype was counted only a few times. This chain connects TRBV20-1 to TRBJ2-3; TRBD2 might be the D (5 bases). Germline loops: CDR1 DFQATT, CDR2 SNEGSKA (reference sequence). The CDR3 sequence is 12 residues long. V was cut by 1 base and J by 6 bases, with 8 bases left in between. The DNA for the CDR3 is TGCAGTGCTAGAGCGCCGGGGGATACGCAGTATTTT. Amino acid sequence: CSARAPGDTQYF.

This clonotype occurred many times. The CDR3 region is CSVNGGYGQPQHF. The DNA of the CDR3 is TGCAGCGTTAACGGGGGGTATGGTCAGCCCCAGCATTTT. This chain links TRBV29-1 with TRBJ1-5; the D gene is possibly TRBD1 (5 bases). V was trimmed by 5 bases and J by 6 bases, leaving 14 bases between them. Germline V gene data show CDR1 as SQVTM and CDR2 as ANQGSEA. CDR3 size: 13 residues. Complete variable domain (other parts from reference TRBV29-1 and TRBJ1-5): SAVISQKPSRDICQRGTSLTIQCQVDSQVTMMFWYRQQPGQSLTLIATANQGSEATYESGFVIDKFPISRPNLTFSTLTVSNMSPEDSSIYLCSVNGGYGQPQHFGDGTRLSIL.

This clonotype showed up just a few times. This sequence joins TRBV9 and TRBJ2-7, with D perhaps being TRBD1 or TRBD2 (7 bases each). The CDR3 contains 14 residues. Germline CDR1 and CDR2: SGDLS and YYNGEE. The V and J ends lost 4 bases and 2 bases respectively, with 13 bases between them. CDR3 loop: CASSSRGGPYEQYF. CDR3 sequence (DNA): TGTGCCAGCAGCTCCAGGGGGGGTCCCTACGAGCAGTACTTC.

This clonotype was recorded at least ten times. This chain joins TRBV6-6 and TRBJ2-4; a weak D match, TRBD2 (6 bases). CDR1 MNHNY and CDR2 SVGAGI come from the germline V gene (reference sequence). V was shortened by 6 bases and J by 2 bases, with 29 bases between the two germline ends. The length of the CDR3 is 20 residues. CDR3 nucleotides: TGTGCCAGCAGAGAGGGAGGCGGGCATCACCTTGGGGTAACCAAAAACATTCAGTACTTC. Translation: CASREGGGHHLGVTKNIQYF.